The 20 T cell receptor beta chains below come from one sample, sequenced in a study of radiation and T cells in renal cell carcinoma. The repertoire was sequenced with immunoSEQ multiplex PCR; TCRdb's copy has only in-frame clones and lacks some. The sample has 97,000 or so clones, about 79% seen once; the top ten hold 7.2%. Specified time point: blood 4 weeks post-SBRT, at nephrectomy. Documented treatment: 15 Gy SBRT to primary tumor, nephrectomy 4 weeks later. The specimen comprised blood, sampled from a patient whose treatment included radiotherapy and nephrectomy. The source of these receptors is a man between 60 and 70 years old with renal cell carcinoma.

The CDR3, as DNA: TGTGCCAGCAGTTTTCGTCAGGGCACTAATGAAAAACTGTTTTTT. Translating gives CASSFRQGTNEKLFF. The rearrangement joins TRBV27 to TRBJ1-4; a weak D match, TRBD1 (5 bases). The length of the CDR3 is 15 residues. V was cut by 3 bases and J by 2 bases, with 10 bases left in between. CDR1 is MNHEY and CDR2 is SMNVEV in the germline V gene (reference sequence).

The chain couples TRBV27 to TRBJ1-1; D call uncertain. CDR1 is MNHEY, CDR2 SMNVEV, per germline (reference sequence). V was trimmed by 5 bases and J by 5 bases, leaving 15 bases between them. The CDR3 spans 14 residues. CDR3 nucleotides: TGTGCCAGCAGTCGGCAGGCCGCTGGTACTGAAGCTTTCTTT. Encoded protein: CASSRQAAGTEAFF.

This chain connects TRBV28 to TRBJ2-7; 9 positions agree with TRBD1. Germline-derived CDR1 and CDR2 are MDHEN and SYDVKM. The CDR3 has 19 residues. CDR3 DNA sequence: TGTCCTGCGCCAGCTGGGGACTCTATTCGGGACAGGGTACGCTACGAGCAGTACTTC. Encoded protein: CPAPAGDSIRDRVRYEQYF.

The rearrangement joins TRBV10-1 to TRBJ2-1; no reliable D call. Trimming took 1 base from V and 1 from J, leaving 11 bases between them. This CDR3 region has 16 residues. Per germline, CDR1 WNHNN and CDR2 SYGVQD (reference sequence). As DNA, the CDR3 is TGCGCCAGCAGTGAGTGGAGCGAAGTTTCCTACAATGAGCAGTTCTTC. The encoded protein is CASSEWSEVSYNEQFF.

This clone was observed a single time. The chain links TRBV7-8 to TRBJ2-1; TRBD2 might be the D (5 bases). V lost 11 bases and J 0 bases, leaving 17 bases between the germline ends. Germline assignment: CDR1 SGHVS and CDR2 FQNEAQ. The CDR3 is 15 residues long. The CDR3 is CASEGPERSYNEQFF. Here the CDR3 DNA reads TGTGCCTCAGAGGGTCCGGAGCGCTCCTACAATGAGCAGTTCTTC.

The rearrangement uses TRBV7-2 and TRBJ2-3; no definite D call. V shed 2 bases and J shed 5 bases, with 5 bases lying between them. CDR3 length: 12 residues. Per the germline V gene, CDR1 is SGHTA and CDR2 is FQGNSA. The CDR3 DNA is TGTGCCAGCAGCTTAACTCGAGATACGCAGTATTTT. It codes for CASSLTRDTQYF.

This clone was observed a few times. The chain uses TRBV29-1 and TRBJ2-3, with D unresolved. The CDR3 loop spans 13 amino acids. Trimming took 4 bases from V and 1 from J, leaving 9 bases between them. Germline-derived CDR1 and CDR2 are SQVTM and ANQGSEA. Written as DNA, the CDR3 is TGCAGCGTTGCCCCCACCGGCACAGATACGCAGTATTTT. It specifies CSVAPTGTDTQYF.

V gene TRBV18 combines with J gene TRBJ1-5; the match to TRBD1 covers 8 bases. The CDR3 spans 16 residues. Germline V lookup: CDR1 KGHSH, CDR2 LQKENI. J was trimmed by 4 bases and V by 2 bases; bases with no gene match: 7. Here the CDR3 DNA reads TGTGCCAGCTCACCAGCCGGGACAGGCAATAATCAGCCCCAGCATTTT. Its protein product is CASSPAGTGNNQPQHF.

The CDR3 region is CASSFLGSRAGNTEAFF. CDR3 DNA sequence: TGTGCCAGCAGCTTCCTTGGGTCCCGGGCCGGGAACACTGAAGCTTTCTTT. V and J are TRBV5-8 and TRBJ1-1; D ambiguous. The CDR3 length is 17 residues. V was trimmed by 2 bases and J by 1 base, leaving 18 bases between them. Germline assignment: CDR1 SGHTS and CDR2 YDEGEE.

A single count supports this clone. This chain connects TRBV5-4 to TRBJ1-1; 7 nucleotides line up with TRBD1. The CDR3 consists of 16 residues. Germline CDR1 is SGHNT and CDR2 is YYREEE (reference sequence). The ends lost 4 bases at V and 0 bases at J; junction bases unmatched: 9. The DNA of the CDR3 is TGTGCCAGCAGCCCGCGGGGACAGACAATGAACACTGAAGCTTTCTTT. Protein sequence: CASSPRGQTMNTEAFF.

V usage is TRBV7-6 and J usage is TRBJ2-3; 16 positions match TRBD2. This CDR3 has 16 residues. The J segment lost 3 bases and the V segment lost 5 bases, leaving 2 bases of the junction unmatched. Germline CDR1 and CDR2: SGHVS and FNYEAQ. For the CDR3, the DNA is TGTGCCAGCAGCGAGGGACTAGCGGGAGGGACAGATACGCAGTATTTT. Protein product: CASSEGLAGGTDTQYF.

This chain links TRBV5-1 with TRBJ2-1, with D possibly being TRBD1 (5 bases). CDR3 length: 16 residues. Deletions cut 2 bases from V and 0 bases from J, with 12 bases between. Per germline, CDR1 SGHRS and CDR2 YFSETQ. CDR3 in DNA: TGCGCCAGCAGCTTCTCAGGGCCGAGCTCCTACAATGAGCAGTTCTTC. Its translation: CASSFSGPSSYNEQFF.

This rearrangement joins TRBV2 to TRBJ2-3; TRBD2 matches 8 bases. This CDR3 is built from 15 residues. Trimming cost V 4 bases and J 2 bases; bases outside gene matches: 5. Looked up from germline, CDR1 is SNHLY and CDR2 is FYNNEI. The CDR3 DNA follows: TGTGCCAGCAGTGGGCAGCGGGAGAACACAGATACGCAGTATTTT. Its protein product is CASSGQRENTDTQYF.

This chain links TRBV11-2 with TRBJ1-4; no firm D call. Germline V CDR1 and CDR2: SGHAT, FQNNGV. V was pared by 5 bases and J by 8 bases, with 15 bases between. The CDR3 is made up of 14 amino acids. This chain's CDR3 is CASSGRTGLEKLFF. CDR3 nucleotide sequence: TGTGCCAGCAGCGGACGGACTGGTTTAGAAAAACTGTTTTTT.

The count of this clone is one. The chain recombines TRBV11-2 with TRBJ1-5; D call uncertain. CDR3 length: 15 residues. Germline V lookup: CDR1 SGHAT, CDR2 FQNNGV. V was shortened by 1 base and J by 1 base, with 8 bases between the two germline ends. CDR3 nucleotides: TGTGCCAGCAGCTTAGGAGGGCTGAGCAATCAGCCCCAGCATTTT. Translated: CASSLGGLSNQPQHF.

This clone came up once. The chain uses TRBV19 and TRBJ2-6; D is unresolved. The CDR3 extends over 14 amino acids. Germline-derived CDR1 and CDR2 are LNHDA and SQIVND (reference sequence). The V and J ends lost 7 bases and 0 bases respectively, with 7 bases between them. This CDR3 is CASTRPSGANVLTF. CDR3 nucleotides: TGTGCCAGTACCCGGCCCTCTGGGGCCAACGTCCTGACTTTC. The entire variable domain, with the rest obtained from reference TRBV19 and TRBJ2-6, is as follows: DGGITQSPKYLFRKEGQNVTLSCEQNLNHDAMYWYRQDPGQGLRLIYYSQIVNDFQKGDIAEGYSVSREKKESFPLTVTSAQKNPTAFYLCASTRPSGANVLTFGAGSRLTVL.

V gene TRBV6-5 combines with J gene TRBJ2-2; 9 positions agree with TRBD2. CDR3 size: 15 residues. The trim removed 10 bases at V and 5 bases at J, leaving 11 bases unmatched. From germline, CDR1 is MNHEY and CDR2 SVGAGI. The CDR3 nucleotides are TGTGCCACCTCGTCCGGGACTAGCTCTACCGGGGAGCTGTTTTTT. It codes for CATSSGTSSTGELFF.

The chain recombines TRBV19 with TRBJ1-1; D unresolved. The V and J ends lost 7 bases and 1 base respectively, with 7 bases between them. The germline gives CDR1 LNHDA, CDR2 SQIVND (reference sequence). The CDR3 has 12 residues. CDR3 sequence reads: CASITENTEAFF. In DNA, the CDR3 is TGTGCCAGTATTACAGAGAACACTGAAGCTTTCTTT. Supplemented by reference TRBV19 and TRBJ1-1, the full variable domain reads DGGITQSPKYLFRKEGQNVTLSCEQNLNHDAMYWYRQDPGQGLRLIYYSQIVNDFQKGDIAEGYSVSREKKESFPLTVTSAQKNPTAFYLCASITENTEAFFGQGTRLTVV.

The chain is built from TRBV23-1 and TRBJ2-7, with unresolved D. TRBV23-1 is placed among ORFs of uncertain function. The CDR3 sequence is 13 residues long. Trimming removed 3 bases from V and 2 bases from J, with 8 bases in between. The CDR3: CASSQRTTYEQYF. CDR3 in DNA: TGCGCCAGCAGTCAGCGCACAACCTACGAGCAGTACTTC.

The V gene is TRBV6-5, the J gene TRBJ1-2, with 7 bases matching TRBD1. Germline V gene data show CDR1 as MNHEY and CDR2 as SVGAGI. J was trimmed by 4 bases and V by 0 bases; bases with no gene match: 5. CDR3 length: 15 amino acids. This chain's CDR3 is CASSYSTGQFYGYTF. The CDR3 region has the DNA TGTGCCAGCAGTTACTCCACGGGACAGTTCTATGGCTACACCTTC.